The 7 T cell receptor beta chains listed next were all sequenced from one sample in a study of T cell responses to AZD1222 COVID-19 vaccine. Data came from immunoSEQ multiplex PCR; TCRdb stores just in-frame clones and leaves some out. The data show over 85,000 clones, 85% to 95% seen once. This specimen consisted of peripheral blood, obtained on day 0 of AZD1222 vaccination. The origin of the receptors is an adult in good health.

The rearrangement links TRBV9 to TRBJ2-3, with 11 nucleotides matching TRBD1. Trimming cost V 3 bases and J 4 bases; bases outside gene matches: 7. Germline loops: CDR1 SGDLS, CDR2 YYNGEE. This CDR3 is built from 16 residues. The CDR3 spells CASSEGRTGGADTQYF. The CDR3, as DNA: TGTGCCAGCAGCGAGGGAAGGACAGGGGGCGCAGATACGCAGTATTTT.

V gene TRBV18 combines with J gene TRBJ2-7; D is ambiguous. The V gene lost 5 bases and the J gene lost 2 bases, with 13 bases spanning the gap. This CDR3 is 14 amino acids long. Looked up from germline, CDR1 is KGHSH and CDR2 is LQKENI. In DNA form, the CDR3 reads TGTGCCAGCTCAGGTCGACGGCCTGCCTACGAGCAGTACTTC. It is translated as CASSGRRPAYEQYF.

This clone was counted a single time. The V gene is TRBV19, the J gene TRBJ1-1; no reliable D call. Germline-derived CDR1 and CDR2 are LNHDA and SQIVND (reference sequence). The CDR3 extends over 14 amino acids. V was trimmed by 7 bases and J by 0 bases, leaving 12 bases between them. Here the CDR3 reads CASTYSSLNTEAFF. The CDR3 DNA follows: TGTGCCAGTACTTACTCATCCCTGAACACTGAAGCTTTCTTT.

CDR3 bases: TGTGCCAGCAGTTTATCCCCGGCCCATGGCTACACCTTC. Encoded protein: CASSLSPAHGYTF. V is TRBV27 and J is TRBJ1-2; D unclear. Trimming left V 0 bases short and J 6 bases short, with 8 bases between. This CDR3 has 13 residues. CDR1 MNHEY and CDR2 SMNVEV come from the germline V gene (reference sequence).

This clone was seen only once. The V call is TRBV30, the J call TRBJ1-1, with D unclear. V was shortened by 3 bases and J by 1 base, with 6 bases between the two germline ends. Germline CDR1 reads GTSNPN; CDR2 reads SVGIG (reference sequence). The CDR3 runs to 12 residues. CDR3 sequence: CAWRTTNTEAFF. CDR3 DNA sequence: TGTGCCTGGAGGACAACGAACACTGAAGCTTTCTTT. Filled out from reference TRBV30 and TRBJ1-1, the complete variable domain reads SQTIHQWPATLVQPVGSPLSLECTVEGTSNPNLYWYRQAAGRGLQLLFYSVGIGQISSEVPQNLSASRPQDRQFILSSKKLLLSDSGFYLCAWRTTNTEAFFGQGTRLTVV.

The chain uses TRBV11-2 and TRBJ2-7, with 8 bases matching TRBD1. The CDR3 sequence is 15 residues long. J lost 4 bases, V lost 4 bases, and 9 bases had no gene match. Germline CDR1 reads SGHAT; CDR2 reads FQNNGV. CDR3 sequence (DNA): TGTGCCAGCAGCTCATTGACAGGGGAACTATACGAGCAGTACTTC. Translating it yields CASSSLTGELYEQYF.

The J gene is TRBJ2-1, the V gene TRBV9, with 8 bases identical to TRBD2. CDR3 size: 15 residues. CDR1 is SGDLS, CDR2 YYNGEE, per germline. The trim removed 3 bases at V and 4 bases at J, leaving 6 bases unmatched. CDR3 DNA sequence: TGTGCCAGCAGCGAAAGCGGGGGCCAATACAATGAGCAGTTCTTC. As protein: CASSESGGQYNEQFF.